Listed below are T cell receptor beta chains from one sample, sequenced in a study of cytomegalovirus exposure and HLA in healthy donors. The protocol was immunoSEQ multiplex PCR, while the TCRdb copy is restricted to in-frame clones and leaves out a portion. The repertoire includes approximately 100,000 clones, around 60% of them detected once, and 2.5% to 4% sits in the top ten. Sequencing input: PBMCs. These receptors all stem from a woman aged 45 to 65 in good health and CMV-seronegative. Both conserved end residues are trimmed from each CDR3.

TRBV9	TRBJ2-5	ASSALAGDQETQY
TRBV5-1	TRBJ1-5	ASSPTGSNQPQH
TRBV10-2	TRBJ2-3	ATGTGERDTQY
TRBV7-2	TRBJ2-5	ASSFRLAGEQETQY
TRBV4-1	TRBJ2-3	ASSQDLPAGGPETDTQY
TRBV5-4	TRBJ2-3	ASSSKRGDTQY
TRBV7-9	TRBJ1-1	ASQHSRGPEAF
TRBV15	TRBJ2-1	ATSGLAGGYNEQF
TRBV18	TRBJ2-7	ASSVAQGPSYEQY
TRBV6-6	TRBJ1-4	ASSREFEKLF
TRBV6-1	TRBJ1-5	ASSDVYSNQPQH
TRBV4-1	TRBJ2-1	ASSQEWRVGNEQF
TRBV28	TRBJ2-5	ASSLFEIVVIYSLRRETQY
TRBV7-9	TRBJ1-1	ASSLDRVFEAF
TRBV4-1	TRBJ2-7	ASRRGQDSYEQY
TRBV4-1	TRBJ2-3	ASSPGQASTDTQY
TRBV11-2	TRBJ1-2	ASSPDGDYGYT
TRBV4-2	TRBJ1-2	ASSQAFRTAPLEYGYT
TRBV27	TRBJ2-7	ASSLRLAAYEQY
TRBV2	TRBJ2-1	ASSNGRDWGYNEQF
TRBV12-5	TRBJ2-3	ASVNTGFSNTQY
TRBV10-3	TRBJ2-7	AIRGEGAGYEQY
TRBV11-3	TRBJ2-5	ASSSSREGDRSQETQY
TRBV5-6	TRBJ1-1	ASSFIGGEASTEAF
TRBV10-3	TRBJ1-2	AISQTSVANYGYT
TRBV11-2	TRBJ2-6	ASRRVGSGANVLT
TRBV7-2	TRBJ1-3	ASSWAGNAGNTIY
TRBV4-2	TRBJ1-2	ASSQERDYYGYT
TRBV5-1	TRBJ2-1	ASSQGTSGRQIYNEQF
TRBV4-1	TRBJ2-7	ASSQVARGLGSYEQY
TRBV5-1	TRBJ2-5	ASSRSGTQSQETQY
TRBV18	TRBJ2-3	AGVAGNTDTQY
TRBV7-6	TRBJ2-5	ASSFFSGAGGPRETQY
TRBV11-2	TRBJ2-5	ASSRTLQSSGPFQETQY
TRBV7-3	TRBJ2-2	ASSRDRGDTGELF
TRBV28	TRBJ1-1	ASSVVRGTEAF
TRBV11-2	TRBJ2-5	ASSRGQVQETQY
TRBV7-9	TRBJ1-1	ASSGTGGIFTEAF
TRBV7-8	TRBJ1-2	ASSSGQNYGYT
TRBV6-6	TRBJ2-7	ASSTGTGTYEQY
TRBV5-4	TRBJ2-7	ASSSHSGLAGKFGTYEQY
TRBV18	TRBJ2-3	ASSQLDSADTQY
TRBV10-3	TRBJ2-2	AISDGQGASTGELF
TRBV6-1	TRBJ2-1	ATRSAGAYNEQF
TRBV19	TRBJ2-1	ASSKSSYNEQF
TRBV28	TRBJ2-7	ASRTGSLYEQY
TRBV5-1	TRBJ2-5	ASGLTTTGETQY
TRBV7-3	TRBJ2-3	ASSFFASADTQY
TRBV6-5	TRBJ2-5	ASSYSASRETQY
TRBV19	TRBJ2-5	ASSIFYPGEETQY
TRBV2	TRBJ2-5	ASKTGWSETQY
TRBV6-6	TRBJ2-3	ASSFSTGSYTDTQY
TRBV4-2	TRBJ2-7	ASSQDLRLAGGDYEQY
TRBV7-2	TRBJ2-7	ASSLMIGGENAYEQY
TRBV4-2	TRBJ2-5	ASKPGGSKGETQY